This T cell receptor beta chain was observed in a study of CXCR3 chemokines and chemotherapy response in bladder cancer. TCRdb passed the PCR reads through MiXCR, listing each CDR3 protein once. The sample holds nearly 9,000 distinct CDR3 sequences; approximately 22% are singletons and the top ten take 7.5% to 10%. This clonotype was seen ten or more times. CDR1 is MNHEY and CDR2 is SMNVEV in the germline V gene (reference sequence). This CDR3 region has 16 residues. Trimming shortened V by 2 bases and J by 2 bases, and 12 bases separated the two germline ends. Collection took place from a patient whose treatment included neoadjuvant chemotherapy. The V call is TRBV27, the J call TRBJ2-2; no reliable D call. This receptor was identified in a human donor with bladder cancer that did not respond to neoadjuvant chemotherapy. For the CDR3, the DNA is TGTGCCAGCAGTTTACGAGGTTACGCCAACACCGGGGAGCTGTTTTTT. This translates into CASSLRGYANTGELFF.